These 30 T cell receptor beta chains originate from one sample sequenced in a study of blood T cell repertoires in COVID-19. Generated by immunoSEQ multiplex PCR, the TCRdb table keeps only in-frame clones and is missing some. This table holds about 140,000 clones, approximately 84% found once. The sequenced material came from peripheral blood. The origin of the receptors is a woman aged 60-70 years with acute or convalescent COVID-19.

The J gene is TRBJ1-1, the V gene TRBV3-1 (or the pseudogene TRBV3-2), with 8 bases that match TRBD1. The CDR3 loop spans 14 amino acids. CDR1 and CDR2 (germline): LGHDT, YNNKEL (reference sequence). The ends lost 1 base at V and 2 bases at J; junction bases unmatched: 0. For the CDR3, the DNA is TGTGCCAGCAGCCAAGCAGGGGGCAACACTGAAGCTTTCTTT. This sequence encodes CASSQAGGNTEAFF.

The chain employs TRBV27 and TRBJ2-3, with D possibly matching TRBD1 (5 bases). From germline, CDR1 is MNHEY and CDR2 SMNVEV (reference sequence). The CDR3 is 17 residues long. Trimming took off 4 bases at V and 2 bases at J, with 19 bases between the two ends. The CDR3 spells CASSSQGTDLFTDTQYF. The CDR3 DNA reads TGTGCCAGCAGTTCCCAGGGCACGGACCTTTTCACAGATACGCAGTATTTT.

The chain joins TRBV6-5 to TRBJ2-7; D perhaps matches TRBD1 (6 bases). Deletions cut 5 bases from V and 7 bases from J, with 21 bases between. The CDR3 totals 15 residues. From germline, CDR1 is MNHEY and CDR2 SVGAGI. CDR3 in DNA: TGTGCCAGCAGTATCAGGGGCTGGGGTACGGGGGAGCAGTACTTC. It codes for CASSIRGWGTGEQYF.

This clone was seen once. The rearrangement uses TRBV5-1 and TRBJ2-5; weak D call: TRBD1 (6 bases). Germline V lookup: CDR1 SGHRS, CDR2 YFSETQ. The CDR3 is 15 residues long. Trimming stripped 1 base from V and 5 bases from J, with 15 bases between. The CDR3 nucleotides read TGCGCCAGCAGCTTGCTAGACAGGCAGGATGAGACCCAGTACTTC. It yields the protein CASSLLDRQDETQYF.

The chain has TRBV5-1 and TRBJ2-3, with a tentative D call TRBD1 (5 bases). CDR1 and CDR2 from the germline V gene are SGHRS and YFSETQ. V lost 5 bases and J lost 0, with 10 bases in between. This CDR3 is 14 amino acids long. CDR3 sequence (DNA): TGCGCCAGCAGACAGGAGCCTAGCACAGATACGCAGTATTTT. Its translation is CASRQEPSTDTQYF.

This clone has only a few counts. This chain uses TRBV2 with TRBJ2-7; TRBD2 is a possible D gene (6 bases). V was trimmed by 5 bases and J by 4 bases, leaving 15 bases between them. CDR3 size: 14 residues. CDR1 is SNHLY and CDR2 is FYNNEI in the germline V gene. The CDR3 sequence: CASSQGGYRYEQYF. The CDR3, as DNA: TGTGCCAGCAGTCAGGGAGGTTACCGGTACGAGCAGTACTTC.

This clone was observed a single time. CDR3 in DNA: TGTGCCAGCAGTCGTTGGACTAGCCGCACAGATACGCAGTATTTT. Translated, it gives CASSRWTSRTDTQYF. V usage is TRBV11-2 and J usage is TRBJ2-3; TRBD2 matches at 8 bases. Losses at the gene ends were 6 bases for V and 1 base for J; bases not matched to a gene: 6. The CDR3 contains 15 residues. Germline V CDR1 and CDR2: SGHAT, FQNNGV.

The chain joins TRBV19 to TRBJ1-1; D is unresolved. The CDR3 covers 14 residues. Germline V gene data show CDR1 as LNHDA and CDR2 as SQIVND (reference sequence). V dropped 0 bases and J dropped 5 bases, with 10 bases sitting between them. The CDR3 DNA sequence: TGTGCCAGTAGTATAGATTCCCGGTATACTGAAGCTTTCTTT. Encoded protein: CASSIDSRYTEAFF.

The chain recombines TRBV12-3 or TRBV12-4 with TRBJ2-5; D may be TRBD1 (5 bases). The CDR3 is 13 residues long. V dropped 6 bases and J dropped 2 bases, with 10 bases sitting between them. CDR3 coding DNA: TGTGCCAGCAGCCTGGGGCAACAAGAGACCCAGTACTTC. Amino acid sequence: CASSLGQQETQYF.

For this clone: At one end the junction does not follow the germline gene, possibly because of a read error. This chain links TRBV6-5 with TRBJ2-2; 9 nucleotides match TRBD2. The germline gives CDR1 MNHEY, CDR2 SVGAGI. This CDR3 spans 15 amino acids. The CDR3 sequence: CASSRSSGTTRELFF. In DNA form, the CDR3 reads TGTGCCAGCAGCCGATCTAGCGGGACCACCCGGGAGCTGTTTTTT.

DNA of the CDR3: TGTGCCAGCAAGGGGTGGCCTGGCTACACCTTC. It specifies CASKGWPGYTF. The J gene is TRBJ1-2, the V gene TRBV9; tentatively, D is TRBD1 (5 bases). Germline CDR1 SGDLS, CDR2 YYNGEE. The V and J ends lost 6 bases and 7 bases respectively, with 10 bases between them. There are 11 residues in the CDR3.

This rearrangement joins TRBV18 to TRBJ1-2, with 7 bases that match TRBD1. This CDR3 has 14 residues. With 6 bases clipped from V and 6 bases from J, the junction kept 10 bases outside the gene matches. Per germline, CDR1 KGHSH and CDR2 LQKENI. CDR3 coding DNA: TGTGCCAGCTCGTCCGGGACAGACCCGGATGGCTACACCTTC. Translated, it gives CASSSGTDPDGYTF.

J is TRBJ2-3 and V is TRBV5-1, with D possibly being TRBD1 (5 bases). Germline V gene lookup returns CDR1 SGHRS and CDR2 YFSETQ. The CDR3 spans 14 residues. V lost 4 bases, J lost 2 bases, and 11 bases lay in between. CDR3 loop: CASSTPGFTDTQYF. CDR3 in DNA: TGCGCCAGCAGCACCCCAGGGTTCACAGATACGCAGTATTTT.

The rearrangement joins TRBV5-6 to TRBJ1-5; 10 bases fit TRBD1. The CDR3 runs 14 residues. The germline V gene encodes CDR1 SGHDT and CDR2 YYEEEE. The J segment lost 6 bases and the V segment lost 4 bases, leaving 4 bases of the junction unmatched. CDR3 sequence (DNA): TGTGCCAGCAGCGAGGACAGGGGGAGTCAGCCCCAGCATTTT. Protein sequence: CASSEDRGSQPQHF.

V and J are TRBV28 and TRBJ2-7; 10 bases are a match to TRBD2. The J segment lost 1 base and the V segment lost 7 bases, leaving 13 bases of the junction unmatched. This CDR3 has 17 amino acids. In germline, CDR1 is MDHEN, CDR2 SYDVKM. The CDR3 spells CASTKSGRARGSYEQYF. In DNA form, the CDR3 reads TGTGCCAGCACCAAGAGCGGGAGGGCCCGAGGATCCTACGAGCAGTACTTC.

The chain couples TRBV7-9 to TRBJ2-1, with D tentatively TRBD2 (5 bases). Trimming left V 3 bases short and J 1 base short, with 7 bases between. This CDR3 is built from 14 residues. The germline gives CDR1 SEHNR, CDR2 FQNEAQ (reference sequence). The CDR3, as DNA: TGTGCCAGCAGCTTGGCGGGTTCCTACAATGAGCAGTTCTTC. The encoded protein is CASSLAGSYNEQFF. Full variable domain (missing parts from reference TRBV7-9 and TRBJ2-1): DTGVSQNPRHKITKRGQNVTFRCDPISEHNRLYWYRQTLGQGPEFLTYFQNEAQLEKSRLLSDRFSAERPKGSFSTLEIQRTEQGDSAMYLCASSLAGSYNEQFFGPGTRLTVL.

The chain carries TRBV5-6 and TRBJ2-6, with D tentatively TRBD1 (6 bases). Trimming pared 0 bases from V and 2 bases from J, leaving 9 bases between. The CDR3 covers 16 residues. Germline CDR1 and CDR2: SGHDT and YYEEEE. CDR3 sequence: CASSLVDRPGANVLTF. The CDR3 DNA reads as TGTGCCAGCAGCTTGGTGGACAGACCTGGGGCCAACGTCCTGACTTTC.

The chain's CDR3 is CASSLRDSAYNSPLHF. CDR3 DNA sequence: TGTGCCAGCAGCTTGAGGGACTCGGCATATAATTCACCCCTCCACTTT. The V gene is TRBV11-2, the J gene TRBJ1-6; D is possibly TRBD1 (5 bases). There are 16 residues in the CDR3. Per the germline V gene, CDR1 is SGHAT and CDR2 is FQNNGV. V was cut by 3 bases and J by 4 bases, with 13 bases left in between.

The chain has TRBV9 and TRBJ1-2; 7 positions match TRBD1. The CDR3 is 16 residues long. V shed 0 bases and J 2 bases; nucleotides not matched to a gene: 7. Germline V gives CDR1 SGDLS, CDR2 YYNGEE. The CDR3 DNA sequence: TGTGCCAGCAGCGTAGAAATAGGGGGCGCGAACTATGGCTACACCTTC. Amino acid sequence: CASSVEIGGANYGYTF.

This chain uses TRBV28 with TRBJ1-3; 10 bases are shared with TRBD1. V gave up 5 bases and J gave up 0 bases; unmatched junction bases: 10. The CDR3 runs to 18 residues. CDR1 and CDR2 from the germline V gene are MDHEN and SYDVKM. CDR3 nucleotide sequence: TGTGCCAGCAGTCCTCCCGGGACAGGGGCGACCTCTGGAAACACCATATATTTT. The encoded protein is CASSPPGTGATSGNTIYF.

V and J are TRBV19 and TRBJ2-3; TRBD2 matches at 12 bases. Germline V CDR1 and CDR2: LNHDA, SQIVND (reference sequence). Trimming took 5 bases from V and 4 from J; bases not matched to a gene: 13. This CDR3 has 18 residues. DNA for the CDR3: TGTGCCAGTAGTGGGCCCCGTGGGCTAGCGGGAGGGCCAGATACGCAGTATTTT. Its protein product is CASSGPRGLAGGPDTQYF. Filled out from reference TRBV19 and TRBJ2-3, the complete variable domain reads DGGITQSPKYLFRKEGQNVTLSCEQNLNHDAMYWYRQDPGQGLRLIYYSQIVNDFQKGDIAEGYSVSREKKESFPLTVTSAQKNPTAFYLCASSGPRGLAGGPDTQYFGPGTRLTVL.

The chain is built from TRBV5-1 and TRBJ2-3; 7 bases are shared with TRBD1. V gave up 0 bases and J gave up 4 bases; unmatched junction bases: 8. The CDR3 is 16 residues long. CDR1 and CDR2 (germline): SGHRS, YFSETQ. The CDR3 bases are TGCGCCAGCAGCTTGGAGGGCCGGCAGGGGGCAGATACGCAGTATTTT. Translation gives CASSLEGRQGADTQYF.

This rearrangement joins TRBV5-4 to TRBJ2-7, with 10 bases fitting TRBD2. Per germline, CDR1 SGHNT and CDR2 YYREEE (reference sequence). Trimming cost V 4 bases and J 7 bases; bases outside gene matches: 14. The CDR3 runs 16 residues. CDR3 amino acids: CASSIGRTSGLREQYF. CDR3 DNA sequence: TGTGCCAGCAGCATAGGACGGACTAGCGGACTCCGGGAGCAGTACTTC.

The rearrangement links TRBV6-5 to TRBJ2-1; TRBD2 matches 8 bases. CDR3 length: 15 amino acids. Per the germline V gene, CDR1 is MNHEY and CDR2 is SVGAGI. Losses at the gene ends were 2 bases for V and 12 bases for J; bases not matched to a gene: 12. The CDR3 DNA sequence: TGTGCCAGCAGTTACCGGGGGGGCACTAAAATTTTGCAGTTCTTC. Its translation is CASSYRGGTKILQFF.

The V call is TRBV6-1, the J call TRBJ1-2; no definite D call. This CDR3 region has 12 residues. V lost 2 bases, J lost 5 bases, and 6 bases lay in between. Germline CDR1 reads MNHNS; CDR2 reads SASEGT. As DNA, the CDR3 is TGTGCCAGCAGTGAACGGGGTTATGGCTACACCTTC. Its translation: CASSERGYGYTF.

This rearrangement joins TRBV6-6 to TRBJ2-7; TRBD2 is a possible D gene (6 bases). The V and J ends lost 6 bases and 2 bases respectively, with 11 bases between them. Germline lookup yields CDR1 MNHNY and CDR2 SVGAGI (reference sequence). The CDR3 is 13 amino acids. This CDR3 reads CASREAGPYEQYF. As DNA, the CDR3 is TGTGCCAGCAGGGAGGCGGGGCCCTACGAGCAGTACTTC.

The V and J genes are TRBV6-5 and TRBJ1-2; D uncertain. The germline V gene encodes CDR1 MNHEY and CDR2 SVGAGI. This CDR3 has 11 amino acids. V shed 6 bases and J shed 6 bases, with 8 bases lying between them. The CDR3 sequence is CASSHRDGYTF. Written as DNA, the CDR3 is TGTGCCAGCAGCCACAGAGATGGCTACACCTTC.

CDR3 protein: CASSEVGRTPDTQYF. Written as DNA, the CDR3 is TGTGCCAGCAGCGAGGTGGGGAGGACACCGGATACGCAGTATTTT. The rearrangement joins TRBV5-4 to TRBJ2-3, with TRBD2 as a possible D gene (6 bases). In germline, CDR1 is SGHNT, CDR2 YYREEE (reference sequence). The CDR3 extends over 15 amino acids. The V and J ends lost 4 bases and 6 bases respectively, with 18 bases between them.

The chain combines TRBV14 with TRBJ2-7, with a possible D match to TRBD1 (6 bases). With 1 base removed from V and 6 bases from J, the gap between germline ends came to 16 bases. The CDR3 loop spans 15 amino acids. In germline, CDR1 is SGHDN, CDR2 FVKESK. CDR3 sequence reads: CASSQVRLQGGEQYF. The CDR3 bases are TGTGCCAGCAGCCAAGTGAGATTACAGGGTGGCGAGCAGTACTTC.

In this sample, this clone turned up a few times. The chain joins TRBV11-1 to TRBJ2-7; TRBD2 matches 9 bases. The CDR3 has 14 amino acids. Trimming took 2 bases from V and 5 from J; bases not matched to a gene: 4. Germline V CDR1 and CDR2: SGHAT, FQDESV (reference sequence). The CDR3 region is CASSLLAGINEQYF. CDR3 in DNA: TGTGCCAGCAGCTTACTAGCGGGAATCAACGAGCAGTACTTC.